This T cell receptor (beta chain) derives from a study of neurological immune-mediated disorders. 5'RACE generated cDNA with 10-nucleotide random UMIs. TCRdb re-analysed the 5' RACE reads in MiXCR, keeping a single row per CDR3 protein. The repertoire holds around 26,000 distinct CDR3 sequences, with about 3.5% as singletons. This clonotype came up many times. Its target is unknown. The CDR3 extends over 14 amino acids. V gave up 4 bases and J gave up 8 bases, with 13 bases separating them. Germline V gene lookup returns CDR1 KGHDR and CDR2 SFDVKD. Overall study findings and caveats: Whereas HTLV-1-associated myelopathy showed the most TCR clonal expansion, multiple sclerosis showed the least, with levels below those of healthy controls. Private repertoires in all groups were suggested, as expanded clones shared no CDR3 amino acid sequences across subjects. Neither clinical nor MRI features were found to be associated with the multiple sclerosis repertoire cluster.

This chain uses TRBV24-1 with TRBJ2-2; no definite D call. This TCR was recovered from a woman aged 25-40 years with multiple sclerosis. Sequencing used PBMCs. The CDR3 DNA is TGTGCCACCAGTGAATCCGGACGGCGAGGGGAGCTGTTTTTT. It specifies CATSESGRRGELFF.